This T cell receptor (beta chain) was documented in a study of T cells in Graves' hyperthyroidism and ophthalmopathy (dated by TCRdb to the late 2010s). Regarding the research as a whole: Peripheral blood samples were taken at the time of initial diagnosis, prior to any treatment. TCR V-J signatures able to tell the groups apart were searched for in a discovery cohort of some 97 patients, of whom around 43 had Graves' ophthalmopathy and about 60 had stable Graves' hyperthyroidism. Thyroid tissue and blood T-cell repertoires from several Graves' hyperthyroidism patients were also compared in the study. Whether ophthalmopathy could be predicted prospectively was tested in an independent validation cohort made up of under 20 hyperthyroidism patients plus 17 patients who later progressed to ophthalmopathy. The approximately 100 discovery patients were randomly divided into training and test sets at a 7:3 ratio. Following sampling, methimazole starting at 30 mg daily was given to hyperthyroidism patients, and high-dose intravenous methylprednisolone was given to ophthalmopathy patients. TCR Vbeta CDR3 sequencing of 135 peripheral blood samples (approximately 44 ophthalmopathy, about 80 hyperthyroidism and some 17 progressor patients) is reported in the paper. Here is what the overall study found, with its caveats: A 13 V-J signature model separated ophthalmopathy from stable hyperthyroidism, with over 85% sensitivity and about 81% specificity in cross-validation and 80%/75% in testing. In validation, the model predicted progression to ophthalmopathy a median of roughly six months before onset, with roughly 71% sensitivity and roughly 72% specificity. No statistical method was used to fix the sample size in advance, and group allocation was not hidden from the investigators. Most expanded thyroid clonotypes (frequency above 0.001) were also found in blood, which suggests that blood repertoires may mirror thyroid immune responses.

A patient counted as having stable Graves' hyperthyroidism if no progression to ophthalmopathy occurred over 18 months of follow-up. Hyperthyroidism patients were aged 18 to 65 years and newly diagnosed, with disease duration of less than 2 months. The study excluded patients with uncontrolled infections, other autoimmune diseases, pregnancy or lactation. Clinical symptoms, serum thyroxine and TRAb, thyroid ultrasound, and orbital computed tomography formed the basis for the diagnoses. PBMCs were separated from roughly 10 ml of fresh peripheral blood using Ficoll-Paque density gradient centrifugation. Trizol reagent was used to extract total RNA, and RNA quality was then checked on an Agilent 2100 Bioanalyzer. TCR beta CDR3 regions were amplified from RNA transcripts. A first-round RT-PCR of the TCR CDR3 used the HTBI primer set with the Qiagen OneStep RT-PCR kit. A second multiplex PCR round built the libraries, followed by size selection and purification. Libraries were sequenced paired-end with 100 bp reads on an Illumina HiSeq2000. Per the authors' processing: SOAPnuke was used to process the raw data, with reads discarded if the reads contained adapters or uncalled bases, had a mean Phred below 15, or lacked an exact constant-primer or identifier match. COPE v1.2.5 was used to merge the high-quality paired reads, and each unique nucleotide sequence was defined as a clonotype. MiTCR v1.1 was used to align the clonotypes against IMGT TRBV, TRBD and TRBJ reference segments. The analysis included only V-J combinations with a frequency above 0.0001, which together covered over 98% of the repertoires. A TCS score was defined as the ratio of F50 (clonal expansion) to E x V (chaos), with BLOSUM62-based TCRdist applied between CDR3 peptides within each V-J. Welch's t-statistics and random forest reduced several hundred V-J features to 10 to 15, which were used in a naive Bayes classifier (R e1071). TCRdb redid the processing of the public reads, applying fastp at Q25 and MiXCR, and retained in-frame beta chains. Entries that share a CDR3 protein sequence are merged under the most common genes and DNA. TCRdb, rather than the study authors, made the V and J calls. The sample contains hundreds of thousands of distinct CDR3 sequences, less than 15% of them found a single time. The ten most abundant clones make up 10% of the sample.

Cut back by 1 base and 5 bases, the V and J ends lie 4 bases apart. Taken from cysteine to phenylalanine, the CDR3 has 12 residues. Of all the DNA, just the CDR3 is kept, 36 bases in frame from base 1. Based on the germline V gene (reference sequence), the CDR1 and CDR2 sequences are SEHNR and FQNEAQ. This clonotype was counted at least ten times. Its antigen is not yet known. It has no much larger one-base neighbor in the sample; base qualities were not kept. The chain employs TRBV7-9 and TRBJ2-3; the D gene is not confidently resolved. This TCR derives from a woman in her late teens or twenties with Graves' hyperthyroidism. Sample: blood. The CDR3 region reads CASSLEGDTQYF. The DNA reads TGTGCCAGCAGCTTAGAAGGAGATACGCAGTATTTT.